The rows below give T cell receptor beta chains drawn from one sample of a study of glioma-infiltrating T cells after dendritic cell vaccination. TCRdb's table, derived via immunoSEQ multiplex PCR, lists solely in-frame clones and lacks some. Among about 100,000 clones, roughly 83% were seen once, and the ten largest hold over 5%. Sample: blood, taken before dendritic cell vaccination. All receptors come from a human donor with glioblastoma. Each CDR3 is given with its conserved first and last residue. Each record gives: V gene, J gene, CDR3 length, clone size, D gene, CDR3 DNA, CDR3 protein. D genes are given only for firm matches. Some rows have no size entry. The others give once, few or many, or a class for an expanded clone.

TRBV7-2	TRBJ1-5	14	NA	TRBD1	TGTGCCAGCAGCCTCCAGGGGGCCAATCAGCCCCAGCATTTT	CASSLQGANQPQHF
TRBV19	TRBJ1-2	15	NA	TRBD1	TGTGCCAGTAGTCCGAATACCAGGACAGGGATCGGCTACACCTTC	CASSPNTRTGIGYTF
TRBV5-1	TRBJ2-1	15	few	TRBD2	TGCGCCAGCAGCTTGGGTGCGGGAGGGCCAGATGAGCAGTTCTTC	CASSLGAGGPDEQFF
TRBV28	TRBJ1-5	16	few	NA	TGTGCCAGCAGTTTATTGGGACAAGGGCCTAATCAGCCCCAGCATTTT	CASSLLGQGPNQPQHF
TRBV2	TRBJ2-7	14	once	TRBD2	TGTGCCAGCGGGGGAGGGCCGAGCGGTTACGAGCAGTACTTC	CASGGGPSGYEQYF
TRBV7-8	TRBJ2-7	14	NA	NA	TGTGCCAGCAGCGAACAGGGTGGCCCTTACGAGCAGTACTTC	CASSEQGGPYEQYF
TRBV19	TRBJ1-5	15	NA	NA	TGTGCCAGTAGTTACCGGGAGGCTGGCAATCAGCCCCAGCATTTT	CASSYREAGNQPQHF
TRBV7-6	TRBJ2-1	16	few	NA	TGTGCCAGCAGGCCCAGTTTTAGCGGTTCCTACAATGAGCAGTTCTTC	CASRPSFSGSYNEQFF
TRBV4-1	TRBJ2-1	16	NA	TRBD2	TGCGCCAGCAGCCAAGATCGGCTAGCGGGATACAATGAGCAGTTCTTC	CASSQDRLAGYNEQFF
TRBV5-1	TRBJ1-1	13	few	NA	TGCGCCAGCAGACGGGACACAGTACCTGAAGCTTTCTTT	CASRRDTVPEAFF
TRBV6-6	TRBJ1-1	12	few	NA	TGTGCCAGCAGTTACTCGTCTGGGCGTGCTTTCTTT	CASSYSSGRAFF
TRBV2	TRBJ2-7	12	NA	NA	TGTGCTACCGCAGGGCCCATCTACGAGCAGTACTTC	CATAGPIYEQYF
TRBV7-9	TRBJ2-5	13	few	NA	TGTGCCAGCAGCCGGGACATCCAAGAGACCCAGTACTTC	CASSRDIQETQYF
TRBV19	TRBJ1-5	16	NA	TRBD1	TGTGCCAGTAGTATACTTGGGACAGGGCCCGCCCAGCCCCAGCATTTT	CASSILGTGPAQPQHF
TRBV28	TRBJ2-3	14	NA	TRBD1	TGTGCCAGCAGTTCGGGACAGAGCACAGATACGCAGTATTTT	CASSSGQSTDTQYF
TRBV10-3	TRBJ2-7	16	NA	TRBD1	TGTGCCATCAGTGGGACCGGGACAGGTACCTACTACGAGCAGTACTTC	CAISGTGTGTYYEQYF
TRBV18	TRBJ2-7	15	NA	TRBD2	TGTGCCAGCTCACCTCTAGCGGGAGGGCCTGGTGAGCAGTACTTC	CASSPLAGGPGEQYF
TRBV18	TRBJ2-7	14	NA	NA	TGTGCCAGCTCACCACCGCCAGGGTCCCACGAGCAGTACTTC	CASSPPPGSHEQYF
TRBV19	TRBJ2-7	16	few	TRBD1	TGTGCCAGTGGCCCCTCCCCCGGGACAGTGATCTACGAGCAGTACTTC	CASGPSPGTVIYEQYF
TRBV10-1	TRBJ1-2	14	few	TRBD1	TGCGCCAGCAGTGGACCCGGGACAGGGATTGGCTACACCTTC	CASSGPGTGIGYTF
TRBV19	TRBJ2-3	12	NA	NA	TGTGCCAGTAGCCTACTTGATAATACGCAGTATTTT	CASSLLDNTQYF
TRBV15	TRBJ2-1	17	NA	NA	TGTGCCACCAGCAGAGATCGTCCAAGCGGGTCCGACAATGAGCAGTTCTTC	CATSRDRPSGSDNEQFF
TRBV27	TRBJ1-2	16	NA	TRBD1	TGTGCCAGCAGTCCCTATTCGACAGGGGCTGACTATGGCTACACCTTC	CASSPYSTGADYGYTF
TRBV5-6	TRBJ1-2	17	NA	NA	TGTGCCAGCATTAGAAGGGCCCTGTCGCGGGCCGATAAGGGCTACACCTTC	CASIRRALSRADKGYTF
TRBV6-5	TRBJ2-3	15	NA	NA	TGTGCCAGCAGTTACGGATCAGGGTTAGGGGATACGCAGTATTTT	CASSYGSGLGDTQYF
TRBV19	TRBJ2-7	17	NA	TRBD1	TGTGCCAGTAGTACCGAAACTTTGGGACAGGGAGGAAACGAGCAGTACTTC	CASSTETLGQGGNEQYF
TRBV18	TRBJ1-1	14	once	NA	TGTGCCAGCTCACCAGTGACTGTGAACACTGAAGCTTTCTTT	CASSPVTVNTEAFF
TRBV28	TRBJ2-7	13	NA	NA	TGTGCCAGCAGCCCAGATCTTCCGGGCGAGCAGTACTTC	CASSPDLPGEQYF
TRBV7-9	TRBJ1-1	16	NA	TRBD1	TGTGCCAGCAGCAATAGACAGGGTTTGGGGAACACTGAAGCTTTCTTT	CASSNRQGLGNTEAFF
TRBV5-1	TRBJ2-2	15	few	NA	TGCGCCAGCAGCTTGGTGGGGGGGGCCTCCGGGGAGCTGTTTTTT	CASSLVGGASGELFF
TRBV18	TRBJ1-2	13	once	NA	TGTGCCAGCTCACCACAAGAGTATCGGGGCTACACCTTC	CASSPQEYRGYTF
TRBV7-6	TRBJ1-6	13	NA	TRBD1	TGTGCCAGCCGTGGACAGGTTAATTCACCCCTCCACTTT	CASRGQVNSPLHF
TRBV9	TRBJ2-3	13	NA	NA	TGTGCCAGCAGCGTATACAGAACAGATACGCAGTATTTT	CASSVYRTDTQYF
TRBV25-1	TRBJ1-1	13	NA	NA	TGTGCCAGCAAGTGGGCAGACCACACTGAAGCTTTCTTT	CASKWADHTEAFF
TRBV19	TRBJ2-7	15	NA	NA	TGTGCCAGTAGTATCACGCTTGGACTTTACTACGAGCAGTACTTC	CASSITLGLYYEQYF
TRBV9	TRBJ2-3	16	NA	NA	TGTGCCAGCAGCGTATCGGGACTTCCTTCCACAGATACGCAGTATTTT	CASSVSGLPSTDTQYF
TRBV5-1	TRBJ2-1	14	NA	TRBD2	TGCGCCAGCAGACTAGCGGGAGATTACAATGAGCAGTTCTTC	CASRLAGDYNEQFF
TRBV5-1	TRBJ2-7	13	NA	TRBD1	TGCGCCAGCCGCCGGACAGGGGTGAGCGAGCAGTACTTC	CASRRTGVSEQYF
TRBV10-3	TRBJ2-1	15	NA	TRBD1	TGTGCCATCAGTGTAGGGACAGGGGTAAACAATGAGCAGTTCTTC	CAISVGTGVNNEQFF
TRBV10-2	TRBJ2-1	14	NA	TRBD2	TGCGCCAGCAGGCGAGCGGGAGGGAACAATGAGCAGTTCTTC	CASRRAGGNNEQFF
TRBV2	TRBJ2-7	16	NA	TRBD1	TGTGCCAGCAGTGAAACACCCGGGACAGCCTCCGGGGAGCAGTACTTC	CASSETPGTASGEQYF
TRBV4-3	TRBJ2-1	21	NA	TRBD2	TGCGCCAGCAGCTCAAGTCGCCTACTAGCGGGAGGGCCTGGATCCTACAATGAGCAGTTCTTC	CASSSSRLLAGGPGSYNEQFF
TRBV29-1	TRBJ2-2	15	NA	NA	TGCAGCGTTGTTAAGGCGGGAACAGGCACCGGGGAGCTGTTTTTT	CSVVKAGTGTGELFF
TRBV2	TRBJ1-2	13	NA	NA	TGTGCCACCAGCATTGTCCTGTCAGATGGCTACACCTTC	CATSIVLSDGYTF
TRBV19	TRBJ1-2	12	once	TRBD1	TGTGCCACCACGGACAGGTTATATGGCTACACCTTC	CATTDRLYGYTF
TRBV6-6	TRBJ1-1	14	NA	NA	TGTGCCAGCAGTTTCCGGACAGAGAACACTGAAGCTTTCTTT	CASSFRTENTEAFF
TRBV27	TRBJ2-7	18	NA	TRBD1	TGTGCCAGCAGTACCCGCAAGGAACCGGGACAGGGGTCCTACGAGCAGTACTTC	CASSTRKEPGQGSYEQYF
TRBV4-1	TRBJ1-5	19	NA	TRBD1	TGCGCCAGCAGCCGACGCCCGGGACAGAGTCTCTATAGCAATCAGCCCCAGCATTTT	CASSRRPGQSLYSNQPQHF
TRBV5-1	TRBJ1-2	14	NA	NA	TGCGCCAGCAGCCCCCCCCACGGGGGTGGCGGCTACACCTTC	CASSPPHGGGGYTF
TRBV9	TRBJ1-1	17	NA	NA	TGTGCCAGCAGCGTATCTGCAACACCGGAGTTGAACACTGAAGCTTTCTTT	CASSVSATPELNTEAFF
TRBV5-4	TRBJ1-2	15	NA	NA	TGTGCCAGCAGCTTTGGGCAGCCCGGTGGATATGGCTACACCTTC	CASSFGQPGGYGYTF
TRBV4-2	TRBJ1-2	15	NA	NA	TGTGCCAGCAGCCAAGATGGTACGGGGAACTATGGCTACACCTTC	CASSQDGTGNYGYTF
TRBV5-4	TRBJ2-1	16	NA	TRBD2	TGTGCCAGCAGCTTGGGAGGGCTAGCGGGCTACAATGAGCAGTTCTTC	CASSLGGLAGYNEQFF
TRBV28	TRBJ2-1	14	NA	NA	TGTGCCAGCAGTTTAACGGGATTCTACAATGAGCAGTTCTTC	CASSLTGFYNEQFF
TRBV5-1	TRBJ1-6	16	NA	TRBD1	TGCGCCAGCAGTTCTACTGCCGGGACAGAAAATTCACCCCTCCACTTT	CASSSTAGTENSPLHF
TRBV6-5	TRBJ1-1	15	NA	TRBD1	TGTGCCAGCAATCCGACAGGGGGAATGAACACTGAAGCTTTCTTT	CASNPTGGMNTEAFF
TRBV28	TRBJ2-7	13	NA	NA	TGTGCCAGCAGACCATCAGGGTCCCACGAGCAGTACTTC	CASRPSGSHEQYF
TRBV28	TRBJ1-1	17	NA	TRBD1	TGTGCCAGCAGTTCCCGGGACAGGGGGCGGGGGAACACTGAAGCTTTCTTT	CASSSRDRGRGNTEAFF
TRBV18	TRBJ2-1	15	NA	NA	TGTGCCAGCTCACCGGGAGGAGGGGTCGCCAATGAGCAGTTCTTC	CASSPGGGVANEQFF
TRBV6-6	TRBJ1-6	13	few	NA	TGTGCCAGCAGCCAGTCCACCTCACATGCCCTCCACTTT	CASSQSTSHALHF